Listed here are 30 T cell receptor beta chains from one sample, sequenced in a study of blood T cell repertoires in COVID-19 (TCRdb year 2020). Receptor libraries were prepared by the immunoSEQ multiplex PCR assay. TCRdb took this table from immuneACCESS and kept in-frame rearrangements with V and J called. Such tables lack part of the clones; where checked against another copy, unresolved V genes explain under half of the gap, and the rest is unexplained. Present in this sample are approximately 250,000 clones, approximately 84% of which were seen just once. 4% of the sample goes to the ten largest clones. Sequenced material: peripheral blood. These receptors were taken from a man between 45 and 60 years old with acute or convalescent COVID-19.

The rearrangement links TRBV11-3 to TRBJ2-5; 8 bases are a match to TRBD1. The CDR3 has 17 residues. V was clipped by 5 bases and J by 2 bases; unmatched bases: 13. Germline V lookup: CDR1 SGHNT, CDR2 YENEEA. The CDR3 is CASSRGQATLGQETQYF. The CDR3 region has the DNA TGTGCCAGCAGCCGGGGACAGGCGACCCTCGGTCAAGAGACCCAGTACTTC.

The count of this clone is one. Distinct nucleotide sequences in the sample also encode this CDR3. The chain has TRBV7-2 and TRBJ1-2, with unresolved D. The CDR3 is made up of 13 amino acids. Trimming cost V 5 bases and J 5 bases, with 12 bases left between them. Germline values: CDR1 SGHTA, CDR2 FQGNSA. The CDR3 sequence: CASSRETVYGYTF. CDR3 in DNA: TGTGCCAGCAGCCGCGAAACTGTTTATGGCTACACCTTC.

This clone has only a few counts. This sequence joins TRBV10-2 and TRBJ1-4, with 10 nucleotides matching TRBD1. This CDR3 comprises 18 residues. In germline, CDR1 is WSHSY, CDR2 SAAADI. V gave up 7 bases and J gave up 3 bases; unmatched junction bases: 14. Here the CDR3 DNA reads TGCGCCAGCAAACCGGGACAGGGGACCGCCTCGCCTAATGAAAAACTGTTTTTT. It codes for CASKPGQGTASPNEKLFF.

V and J are TRBV9 and TRBJ2-7; D might be TRBD1 (5 bases). There are 15 residues in the CDR3. The germline V gene has CDR1 SGDLS and CDR2 YYNGEE. Trimming pared 5 bases from V and 3 bases from J, leaving 18 bases between. The CDR3, as DNA: TGTGCCAGCAGTCCTTCGACAGAGTTGCTCTACGAGCAGTACTTC. Translation: CASSPSTELLYEQYF.

The chain links TRBV6-2 or TRBV6-3 to TRBJ1-5, with D unclear. V gave up 5 bases and J gave up 0 bases, with 8 bases separating them. Per the germline V gene, CDR1 is MNHEY and CDR2 is SVGEGT. CDR3 size: 14 residues. The CDR3 region is CASSRRNSNQPQHF. The DNA for the CDR3 is TGTGCCAGCAGTCGGCGGAATAGCAATCAGCCCCAGCATTTT.

This chain uses TRBV3-1 (or the pseudogene TRBV3-2) with TRBJ2-3, with 11 bases fitting TRBD1. Losses at the gene ends were 5 bases for V and 7 bases for J; bases not matched to a gene: 11. Germline V lookup: CDR1 LGHDT, CDR2 YNNKEL (reference sequence). The CDR3 length is 16 residues. DNA for the CDR3: TGTGCCAGCAGCATCGGGACAGGGGGATCGTCGAATACGCAGTATTTT. This codes for CASSIGTGGSSNTQYF.

The CDR3 reads CASSPAGGAYGYTF. CDR3 nucleotide sequence: TGTGCCAGCAGTCCGGCGGGGGGAGCCTATGGCTACACCTTC. This rearrangement joins TRBV27 to TRBJ1-2; perhaps TRBD1 as D (5 bases). The germline V and J ends were trimmed by 5 bases and 4 bases, with 14 bases remaining between them. This CDR3 comprises 14 residues. From germline, CDR1 is MNHEY and CDR2 SMNVEV (reference sequence).

The chain employs TRBV19 and TRBJ1-1; D is ambiguous. CDR1 is LNHDA and CDR2 is SQIVND in the germline V gene (reference sequence). This CDR3 contains 13 residues. Deletions cut 3 bases from V and 1 base from J, with 6 bases between. CDR3 in amino acids: CASSMGRNTEAFF. In DNA, the CDR3 is TGTGCCAGTAGTATGGGCCGGAACACTGAAGCTTTCTTT.

The chain joins TRBV27 to TRBJ2-7; 8 nucleotides match TRBD2. Germline values: CDR1 MNHEY, CDR2 SMNVEV (reference sequence). With 6 bases clipped from V and 3 bases from J, the junction kept 10 bases outside the gene matches. This CDR3 has 15 residues. The CDR3 is CASSLTSGPFYEQYF. The CDR3 DNA is TGTGCCAGCAGCCTTACTAGCGGCCCTTTCTACGAGCAGTACTTC.

This sequence joins TRBV7-3 and TRBJ2-5; 7 bases are shared with TRBD2. Unmatched junction bases numbered 8, after V lost 5 bases and J lost 5 bases. The CDR3 loop spans 14 amino acids. CDR1 is SGHTA, CDR2 FQGTGA, per germline. CDR3 nucleotide sequence: TGTGCCAGCAGCCCGACGGGGGGTCGGGAGACCCAGTACTTC. Protein product: CASSPTGGRETQYF.

V usage is TRBV28 and J usage is TRBJ2-1; weak D call: TRBD1 (6 bases). V was clipped by 5 bases and J by 3 bases, with 11 bases between them. The length of the CDR3 is 14 residues. CDR1 and CDR2 (germline): MDHEN, SYDVKM. In nucleotides, the CDR3 is TGTGCCAGCAGTGTGGCAGGGGTCTACAATGAGCAGTTCTTC. Translated, it gives CASSVAGVYNEQFF.

The chain carries TRBV16 and TRBJ1-1; perhaps TRBD1 as D (5 bases). The CDR3 runs 15 residues. The germline CDR1 and CDR2 sequences are KGHSY and FQNENV. Trimming cost V 1 base and J 4 bases, with 13 bases left between them. In nucleotides, the CDR3 is TGTGCCAGCAGCCAATTCCCCAGGGAGGGCACTGAAGCTTTCTTT. This codes for CASSQFPREGTEAFF.

This clone was seen a single time. The V gene is TRBV5-6, the J gene TRBJ1-4, with D uncertain. Trimming removed 2 bases at V and 7 bases at J, with 12 bases between. This CDR3 spans 14 amino acids. Germline assignment: CDR1 SGHDT and CDR2 YYEEEE. This chain's CDR3 is CASSFRVGSEKLFF. As DNA, the CDR3 is TGTGCCAGCAGCTTCCGGGTAGGGAGTGAAAAACTGTTTTTT. Full variable domain (rest looked up from reference TRBV5-6 and TRBJ1-4): DAGVTQSPTHLIKTRGQQVTLRCSPKSGHDTVSWYQQALGQGPQFIFQYYEEEERQRGNFPDRFSGHQFPNYSSELNVNALLLGDSALYLCASSFRVGSEKLFFGSGTQLSVL.

This clone was recorded once. The genes are TRBV5-6 and TRBJ1-2; 7 nucleotides align to TRBD1. Germline assignment: CDR1 SGHDT and CDR2 YYEEEE. V dropped 7 bases and J dropped 4; count of bases not matched to a gene: 13. The CDR3 has 15 amino acids. The CDR3 sequence is CASLQGYGVVYGYTF. The CDR3 nucleotides read TGTGCCAGCTTACAGGGGTACGGGGTTGTCTATGGCTACACCTTC.

V is TRBV29-1 and J is TRBJ1-1; D is unclear. The CDR3 is 14 residues long. Trimming shortened V by 5 bases and J by 3 bases, and 16 bases separated the two germline ends. Germline CDR1 and CDR2: SQVTM and ANQGSEA. CDR3 sequence: CSVTRGGGHTEAFF. The CDR3, as DNA: TGCAGCGTTACTCGAGGCGGAGGGCACACTGAAGCTTTCTTT.

The chain carries TRBV25-1 and TRBJ1-3, with 9 bases that match TRBD1. V shed 6 bases and J 7 bases; nucleotides not matched to a gene: 4. CDR1 MGHDK and CDR2 SYGVNS come from the germline V gene. CDR3 length: 13 amino acids. The CDR3 sequence is CASRVQGANTIYF. CDR3 DNA sequence: TGTGCCAGCAGAGTACAGGGGGCCAACACCATATATTTT.

V is TRBV15 and J is TRBJ1-5; D ambiguous. Per germline, CDR1 LNHNV and CDR2 YYDKDF (reference sequence). V gave up 0 bases and J gave up 7 bases, with 13 bases separating them. The CDR3 is 15 amino acids. The CDR3 coding sequence is TGTGCCACCAGCAGAGATTTTACCGGCGGCCAGCCCCAGCATTTT. Translated: CATSRDFTGGQPQHF. Drawing the rest from reference TRBV15 and TRBJ1-5, the complete variable domain is DAMVIQNPRYQVTQFGKPVTLSCSQTLNHNVMYWYQQKSSQAPKLLFHYYDKDFNNEADTPDNFQSRRPNTSFCFLDIRSPGLGDTAMYLCATSRDFTGGQPQHFGDGTRLSIL.

V is TRBV3-1 (or the pseudogene TRBV3-2) and J is TRBJ2-1, with 7 bases that match TRBD2. CDR1 and CDR2 (germline): LGHDT, YNNKEL (reference sequence). This CDR3 is built from 15 residues. V lost 3 bases to trimming and J lost 4 bases; unmatched junction nucleotides: 6. In nucleotides, the CDR3 is TGTGCCAGCAGCCAGTGGCTAGCGGAGTACAATGAGCAGTTCTTC. Encoded protein: CASSQWLAEYNEQFF.

This clone appeared many times. The rearrangement joins TRBV2 to TRBJ1-2, with a weak D call TRBD1 (6 bases). CDR3 length: 15 amino acids. Trimming left V 4 bases short and J 5 bases short, with 17 bases between. CDR1 is SNHLY, CDR2 FYNNEI, per germline. CDR3 bases: TGTGCCAGCAGTGGGGGGCAGGGGTATGGATATGGCTACACCTTC. Its protein product is CASSGGQGYGYGYTF.

CDR3 in amino acids: CASSPSYGTGALSYNSPLHF. The CDR3 DNA is TGTGCCAGCTCACCATCGTATGGGACAGGGGCACTCTCCTATAATTCACCCCTCCACTTT. This chain uses TRBV18 with TRBJ1-6; 10 bases agree with TRBD1. There are 20 residues in the CDR3. Unmatched junction bases numbered 10, after V lost 2 bases and J lost 0 bases. Germline values: CDR1 KGHSH, CDR2 LQKENI.

This chain connects TRBV19 to TRBJ1-4; D call uncertain. Germline V gene sequence: CDR1 LNHDA, CDR2 SQIVND (reference sequence). The V end was cut by 4 bases, the J end by 7 bases, with 16 bases between. The CDR3 extends over 15 amino acids. Here the CDR3 reads CASSTLAPGGEKLFF. DNA for the CDR3: TGTGCCAGTAGTACACTAGCCCCAGGCGGTGAAAAACTGTTTTTT. The full variable domain, with the rest looked up from reference TRBV19 and TRBJ1-4, is DGGITQSPKYLFRKEGQNVTLSCEQNLNHDAMYWYRQDPGQGLRLIYYSQIVNDFQKGDIAEGYSVSREKKESFPLTVTSAQKNPTAFYLCASSTLAPGGEKLFFGSGTQLSVL.

This clone was seen more than once but under ten times. The chain uses TRBV13 and TRBJ2-4; 12 bases agree with TRBD1. CDR1 is PRHDT, CDR2 FYEKMQ, per germline (reference sequence). The CDR3 length is 15 residues. V gave up 4 bases and J gave up 5 bases; unmatched junction bases: 3. The CDR3: CASSWGTGGENIQYF. The CDR3 DNA is TGTGCCAGCAGCTGGGGGACAGGGGGCGAAAACATTCAGTACTTC.

V gene TRBV3-1 (or the pseudogene TRBV3-2) combines with J gene TRBJ1-1, with D perhaps matching TRBD1 (6 bases). V was clipped by 3 bases and J by 7 bases, with 15 bases between them. Germline-derived CDR1 and CDR2 are LGHDT and YNNKEL (reference sequence). The CDR3 runs to 14 residues. Here the CDR3 reads CASSQGRQAIEAFF. DNA of the CDR3: TGTGCCAGCAGCCAGGGAAGACAGGCAATTGAAGCTTTCTTT.

The chain combines TRBV11-2 with TRBJ1-1; D might be TRBD1 (5 bases). The CDR3 runs 12 residues. V dropped 1 base and J dropped 12 bases, with 12 bases sitting between them. Germline V gives CDR1 SGHAT, CDR2 FQNNGV. In DNA, the CDR3 is TGTGCCAGCAGCTTAGGCAGGGTGGAGTCTTTCTTT. Its translation: CASSLGRVESFF. Full variable domain (rest looked up from reference TRBV11-2 and TRBJ1-1): EAGVAQSPRYKIIEKRQSVAFWCNPISGHATLYWYQQILGQGPKLLIQFQNNGVVDDSQLPKDRFSAERLKGVDSTLKIQPAKLEDSAVYLCASSLGRVESFFGQGTRLTVV.

The chain employs TRBV27 and TRBJ2-7; 9 bases line up with TRBD1. From germline, CDR1 is MNHEY and CDR2 SMNVEV (reference sequence). The CDR3 loop spans 12 amino acids. V gave up 10 bases and J gave up 4 bases; unmatched junction bases: 5. CDR3 protein: CATSGTGYEQYF. In nucleotides, the CDR3 is TGTGCCACCTCCGGGACAGGGTACGAGCAGTACTTC.

The rearrangement uses TRBV5-4 and TRBJ1-1; TRBD1 might be the D (6 bases). V was pared by 2 bases and J by 6 bases, with 11 bases between. This CDR3 is built from 13 residues. Germline loops: CDR1 SGHNT, CDR2 YYREEE (reference sequence). For the CDR3, the DNA is TGTGCCAGCAGCTTACAGGGTCTGCCTGAAGCTTTCTTT. This sequence encodes CASSLQGLPEAFF.

V is TRBV6-5 and J is TRBJ1-4; tentatively, D is TRBD1 (6 bases). Trimming removed 2 bases at V and 5 bases at J, with 12 bases between. The CDR3 is made up of 15 amino acids. The germline V gene has CDR1 MNHEY and CDR2 SVGAGI. The CDR3 loop is CASSYRAGENEKLFF. The DNA for the CDR3 is TGTGCCAGCAGTTACAGAGCAGGGGAGAATGAAAAACTGTTTTTT.

The chain uses TRBV19 and TRBJ2-2; possibly TRBD2 for D (6 bases). Per the germline V gene, CDR1 is LNHDA and CDR2 is SQIVND (reference sequence). Trimming removed 3 bases from V and 7 bases from J, with 15 bases in between. The CDR3 is 15 amino acids. For the CDR3, the DNA is TGTGCCAGTAGTATTAGCTGGCGGGATGGCGGGGAGCTGTTTTTT. Translated: CASSISWRDGGELFF.

With respect to this clone: This same CDR3 is encoded by further DNA sequences in the sample. V usage is TRBV12-3 or TRBV12-4 and J usage is TRBJ2-7; perhaps TRBD1 as D (6 bases). This CDR3 comprises 13 residues. V was shortened by 6 bases and J by 0 bases, with 9 bases between the two germline ends. This CDR3 is CASSLGGSYEQYF. CDR3 sequence (DNA): TGTGCCAGCAGCCTAGGGGGCTCCTACGAGCAGTACTTC.

This clone occurred a few times. The V and J genes are TRBV5-1 and TRBJ2-7; the D gene is possibly TRBD1 (5 bases). CDR1 is SGHRS and CDR2 is YFSETQ in the germline V gene. V was shortened by 4 bases and J by 5 bases, with 19 bases between the two germline ends. The CDR3 covers 15 residues. The CDR3, as DNA: TGCGCCAGCAGCCCCCGGCAGGCAGGGCATCACGAGCAGTACTTC. Translation: CASSPRQAGHHEQYF.